This TCR beta chain was captured by sequencing in a study of CD4 T cells in relation to SARS-CoV-2 and coronaviruses. Regarding this clone: The antigen remains unidentified.

Data came from immunoSEQ multiplex PCR; TCRdb stores just in-frame clones and leaves some out. The sample carries approximately 41,000 clones, roughly 73% recorded once. Germline CDR1 is WNHNN and CDR2 is SYGVQD (reference sequence). The CDR3 length is 13 residues. The V end lost 0 bases, the J end lost 2 bases, and 3 bases lay between the germline ends. V and J are TRBV10-1 and TRBJ2-3; D gene unclear. The TCR comes from an adult with COVID-19. The sequenced sample was memory CD4+ T cells from PBMCs, cultured in vitro. CDR3 in amino acids: CASSESDTDTQYF. CDR3 sequence (DNA): TGCGCCAGCAGTGAGTCGGACACAGATACGCAGTATTTT.